Below, one TCR beta chain is given with its context. Germline V gene data show CDR1 as LGHNA and CDR2 as YSLEER. The CDR3 length is 13 residues. V lost 0 bases to trimming and J lost 8 bases, with 10 bases between them. In the original analysis: The authors estimated nucleated cell counts from reference gene primer amplification. The table came from immunoSEQ multiplex PCR; TCRdb's copy has only in-frame clones and leaves some out. D and trimming come from the DNA, and the V and J calls and clone size come from that table. The sample has approximately 220,000 clones; about 80% are singletons. The sample is drawn from a study of blood T cell repertoires in COVID-19. Overall study: From the United States, Italy and Spain came samples of acute and convalescent COVID-19. Sources were T cells, B-cell-depleted T cells, or PBMCs; the material itself was cDNA or gDNA.

The sample consisted of peripheral blood. This sequence joins TRBV4-3 and TRBJ1-2; D gene uncertain. This receptor was taken from a woman aged 40 to 50 with active or convalescent COVID-19. The CDR3 DNA reads as TGCGCCAGCAGCCAAGATCTAGGGAGCGGCTACACCTTC. Protein sequence: CASSQDLGSGYTF.